The subject of this entry is one T cell receptor (beta chain). Its cognate antigen is unknown. These data belong to a study of cytomegalovirus exposure and HLA in healthy donors. Whole-study context: Sequencing of about 179 million T cells in an earlier analysis found 100 million to 140 million unique TCR beta sequences. A preliminary data release comprised approximately 85 million unique TCRs obtained from HLA-typed donors. When fewer than 400 donors were genotyped, about 80% of them were found to fall in the Caucasian-associated ancestry cluster.

Whole-study findings and limits: The classifier was said to identify cytomegalovirus status with high specificity and sensitivity.

The PCR was carried out with 60 Vbeta primers and 13 Jbeta primers. TCRdb's table, derived via immunoSEQ multiplex PCR, lists solely in-frame clones and lacks some. The sample data list about 50,000 clones. The V segment lost 4 bases and the J segment 8 bases; nucleotides outside the gene matches: 10. The CDR3 runs 15 residues. Per the germline V gene, CDR1 is SGHNT and CDR2 is YYREEE (reference sequence). This chain connects TRBV5-4 to TRBJ2-4, with 9 positions matching TRBD1. This TCR was recovered from a man aged 18 to 30 in good health and CMV-seropositive. Sequencing was performed on PBMCs. Written as DNA, the CDR3 is TGTGCCAGCAGCACGGGAACAGGGGGCCGACACATTCAGTACTTC. It yields the protein CASSTGTGGRHIQYF.